This T cell receptor (beta chain) was recovered during a study of quantifying T cell responses using KT2 cells (dated by TCRdb to about 2017). Background for the entire study: RNA was DNase-treated and reverse transcribed with TCR alpha and beta constant-region primers, mostly using SuperScript III. PCR2 was run as a SYBR Green qPCR and stopped at a predetermined fluorescence threshold to avoid over-amplification. Under optimum conditions, the T4 ligation step was estimated to exceed 10% efficiency. What the authors observed across the whole study: Over several orders of magnitude, the number of KT2 alpha and beta sequences rose linearly with the number of KT2 cells put in. KT2 sequences were detected down to the lowest spike-in tested, which was about one KT2 cell per 100,000 PBMC. At very high KT2 spike-in numbers, detection of KT2 sequences reached saturation. No side-by-side comparison between this pipeline and other TCR sequencing techniques was included in the study.

The CDR3 covers 12 residues, taking in both the cysteine and the phenylalanine. Only the CDR3 part of the read is kept: 36 bases, read in frame from the first base. Via the germline V gene, CDR1 is SQVTM and CDR2 ANQGSEA. V was cut back by 7 bases and J by 5 bases, leaving a gap of 14 bases between them. Libraries were built with UMI-ligation and nested PCR. Using T4 RNA ligase 1, a single-stranded oligonucleotide bearing the Illumina SP2 sequence plus a UMI was ligated onto the 3' end of the cDNA. PCR1 ran approximately 4 cycles (98°C 15 s, 69°C 30 s, 72°C 40 s); the beta primer was an equimolar mix of RC1.1 and RC1.2 covering TRBC1 and TRBC2. Starting at PCR2, TCR alpha and beta chains were handled separately, and sample indices and Illumina adaptors were added. Placed after an 8-base spacer, the UMI was made up of 12 random nucleotides arranged as two hexamers with a spacer between them. Libraries were sequenced on an Illumina MiSeq using v2 2x251 paired-end chemistry, with around 12 samples typically included per run. To increase diversity, roughly 5-7% PhiX DNA was added to each sequencing library. Turning to the authors' computational methods: The raw reads were converted into FASTQ with bcl2fastq and then demultiplexed by dual indices with Demultiplexor. Decombinator assigned V and J genes by tag matching, allowing a single base-pair mismatch. UMIs were used by Collapsinator to correct both sequencing errors and frequency errors caused by PCR heterogeneity. Decombinator identifiers were converted to nucleotide sequence by CDR3Translator, the sequences were translated to amino acids, and CDR3 was extracted using C- and N-terminal motifs. Each distinct KT2 TCR was counted as one cluster of KT2 sequences that shared a single unique molecular identifier. In-frame beta chains were kept once TCRdb had trimmed the public reads at Q25 with fastp and called clones with MiXCR. Rows matching on CDR3 protein sequence are summarized as one entry with the most common DNA and genes. These V and J calls rely on TCRdb rather than the paper's analysis. The sample data list tens of thousands of distinct CDR3 sequences, and 7.3% of these were observed just once. About a sixth of the sample rests with the top ten.

Known numbers of KT2, a T cell clone whose TCR had been sequenced previously, were spiked into unfractionated PBMC to test the sensitivity and accuracy of the pipeline. A range of KT2-to-PBMC ratios was set up by mixing KT2 cells into a fixed number of PBMC. This clonotype was seen at least ten times. The target of this receptor is not known. Base quality data are lacking; no much larger clone is found one base away. The sequence was collected from a human donor. The sequence joins TRBV29-1 to TRBJ2-5, with no confident D gene call. The sample was PBMCs spiked with cells of the T cell clone KT2. For the CDR3, the sequence is CSARVGRETQYF. In nucleotides, the sequence is TGCAGCGCAAGGGTTGGGCGGGAGACCCAGTACTTC.